This T cell receptor (beta chain) was obtained from a study of early T cells in non-severe SARS-CoV-2 infection. The overall study: Bulk RNA taken from unsorted whole blood was sequenced, leaving chains unpaired.

Attachment of unique molecular identifiers was made to individual cDNA molecules. TCRdb redid the calling of the 5' RACE reads with MiXCR, one entry per CDR3 protein. The data contain about 22,000 distinct CDR3 sequences, roughly 3.6% of them seen just once; the ten biggest clones take up less than 7%. CDR3 size: 14 residues. Trimming took 4 bases from V and 2 from J, leaving 12 bases between them. Germline V CDR1 and CDR2: SGHKS, YYEKEE (reference sequence). This clonotype was recorded many times. The sample consisted of whole blood. The source of this sequence is an adult who was a healthcare worker with PCR-confirmed SARS-CoV-2 infection or an uninfected control (not recorded which). The rearrangement joins TRBV5-5 to TRBJ1-1, with D hard to call. CDR3 amino acids: CASSLDFSNTEAFF. The CDR3 DNA sequence: TGTGCCAGCAGCCTGGACTTCTCAAACACTGAAGCTTTCTTT. Complete variable domain (other parts from reference TRBV5-5 and TRBJ1-1): DAGVTQSPTHLIKTRGQQVTLRCSPISGHKSVSWYQQVLGQGPQFIFQYYEKEERGRGNFPDRFSARQFPNYSSELNVNALLLGDSALYLCASSLDFSNTEAFFGQGTRLTVV.